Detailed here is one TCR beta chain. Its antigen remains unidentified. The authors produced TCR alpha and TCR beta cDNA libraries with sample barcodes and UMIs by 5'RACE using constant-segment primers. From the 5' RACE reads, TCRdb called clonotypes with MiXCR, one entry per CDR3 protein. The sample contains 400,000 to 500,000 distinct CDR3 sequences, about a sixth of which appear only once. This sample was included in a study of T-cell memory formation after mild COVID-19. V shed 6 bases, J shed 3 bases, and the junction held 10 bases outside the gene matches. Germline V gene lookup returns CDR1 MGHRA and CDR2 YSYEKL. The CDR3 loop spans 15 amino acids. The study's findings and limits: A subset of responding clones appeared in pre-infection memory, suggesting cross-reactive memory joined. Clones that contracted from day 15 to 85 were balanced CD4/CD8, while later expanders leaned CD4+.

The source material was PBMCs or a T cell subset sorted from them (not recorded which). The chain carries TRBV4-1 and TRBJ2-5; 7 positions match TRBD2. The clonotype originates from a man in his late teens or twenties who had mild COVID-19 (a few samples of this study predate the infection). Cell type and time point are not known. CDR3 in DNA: TGCGCCAGCAGGGGGAGGGGCGCGTCCGAAGAGACCCAGTACTTC. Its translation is CASRGRGASEETQYF.